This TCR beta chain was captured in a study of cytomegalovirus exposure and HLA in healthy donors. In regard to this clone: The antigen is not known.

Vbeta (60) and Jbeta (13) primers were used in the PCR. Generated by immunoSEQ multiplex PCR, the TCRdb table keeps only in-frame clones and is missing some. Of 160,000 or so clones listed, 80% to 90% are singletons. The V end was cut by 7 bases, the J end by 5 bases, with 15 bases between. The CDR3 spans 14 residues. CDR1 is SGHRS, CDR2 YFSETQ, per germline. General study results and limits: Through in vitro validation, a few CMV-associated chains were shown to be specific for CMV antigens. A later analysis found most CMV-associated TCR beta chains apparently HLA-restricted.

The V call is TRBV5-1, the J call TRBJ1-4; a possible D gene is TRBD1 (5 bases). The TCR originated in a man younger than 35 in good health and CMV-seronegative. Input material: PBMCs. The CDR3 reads CASHRGTENEKLFF. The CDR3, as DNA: TGCGCCAGCCATCGGGGGACTGAAAATGAAAAACTGTTTTTT. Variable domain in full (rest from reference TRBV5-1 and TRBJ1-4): KAGVTQTPRYLIKTRGQQVTLSCSPISGHRSVSWYQQTPGQGLQFLFEYFSETQRNKGNFPGRFSGRQFSNSRSEMNVSTLELGDSALYLCASHRGTENEKLFFGSGTQLSVL.